This TCR beta chain was captured by sequencing in a study of cytomegalovirus exposure and HLA in healthy donors. Researchers ran the PCR with 60 Vbeta and 13 Jbeta primers. Assay: immunoSEQ multiplex PCR; the TCRdb copy retains only in-frame clones and omits some. Among about 78,000 clones listed, 84% were seen once. CDR1 is MNHNS, CDR2 SASEGT, per germline. The V gene end was trimmed by 3 bases and the J gene end by 9 bases; junction bases not matched to a gene: 10. This CDR3 is built from 17 residues. The sequence derives from a woman between 45 and 60 years old in good health and CMV-seronegative. The chain has TRBV6-1 and TRBJ2-1; the match to TRBD2 covers 14 bases. Source material: PBMCs. The CDR3 sequence is CASSEVRGLAGEGEQFF. CDR3 DNA: TGTGCCAGCAGTGAGGTTAGGGGACTAGCGGGGGAGGGTGAGCAGTTCTTC.